This paragraph covers one T cell receptor beta chain sequence. The antigen is not known. A single record per CDR3 protein comes from TCRdb applying MiXCR to the PCR reads. The sample records approximately 500,000 distinct CDR3 sequences, 20% to 25% being singletons. This record comes from a study of molecular identifiers for immune sequencing clone quantification. On the study more broadly: Within a replicate experiment, RNA obtained from either 20,000 or 100,000 naive CD8 cells was divided into five aliquots, and four of those aliquots were then sequenced. Study conclusions and caveats: About a million naive cells reportedly did not prevent detection of spiked Jurkat TCR RNA from one cell.

Source material for naive CD8 libraries was roughly 20,000 to 1,100,000 sorted cells, with 10%, 30% or 50% RNA. Sorting selected naive CD8 T cells with a CD8+CD4-CCR7+CD45RA+ phenotype. What was sequenced was naive CD8+ T cells from blood, with Jurkat cell RNA spiked in. Noted subset: FACS-sorted CD8+CD4-CCR7+CD45RA+ naive T cells. This TCR came from a human donor in good health. Some libraries in this study had Jurkat cell RNA spiked in.

The CDR3 loop is CASSSAGTGFTYEQYF. The CDR3 coding sequence is TGTGCCAGCAGCTCCGCCGGGACAGGGTTTACCTACGAGCAGTACTTC. The rearrangement uses TRBV7-8 and TRBJ2-7; 9 bases map to TRBD1. The CDR3 is 16 amino acids. Trimming at V came to 4 bases and at J to 2 bases, leaving 9 bases not matched to a gene. From germline, CDR1 is SGHVS and CDR2 FQNEAQ.